This TCR beta chain was recovered during a study of shared clonotypes between healthy human individuals. About this clone itself: Its antigen remains unknown.

Whole-study findings and limits: Few donors limited the genetic and exposure-history diversity represented.

Generated by immunoSEQ multiplex PCR, the TCRdb table keeps only in-frame clones and is missing some. Of about 2.2 million clones in the sample, around 93% are singletons; the top ten hold 1.7%. The CDR3 spans 14 residues. Per germline, CDR1 SQVTM and CDR2 ANQGSEA. Unmatched junction bases numbered 9, after V lost 4 bases and J lost 7 bases. Terminally differentiated effector memory CD45RA+ cells were left out of the naive CD8 fraction, which was CD45RO-negative and positively selected for CCR7. This TCR came from a man aged 18 to 35 in good health. Some clones in this sample may be carry-over from other donors' samples. The gene calls are TRBV29-1 and TRBJ2-1; 8 bases agree with TRBD2. Specimen: naive CD8+ T cells from PBMCs. The DNA of the CDR3 is TGCAGCGTTGCCGGGACTAGGACCTTAAATGAGCAGTTCTTC. Its protein product is CSVAGTRTLNEQFF.